This TCR beta chain originates from a study of blood T cell repertoires in COVID-19. Categorization into cohorts depended on clinical history that participants reported. This CDR3 contains 12 residues. Germline assignment: CDR1 SGHDN and CDR2 FVKESK. V dropped 4 bases and J dropped 9 bases, with 13 bases sitting between them. Profiled with immunoSEQ multiplex PCR; TCRdb holds only in-frame clones, not every one. The data contain more than 300,000 clones, approximately 90% of them singletons. The source is a young woman who had recovered from COVID-19. This chain joins TRBV14 and TRBJ2-7; D may be TRBD2 (6 bases). Sequenced material: PBMCs or T cells enriched from blood (not recorded which). The CDR3 nucleotides are TGTGCCAGCAGCCCTGGCGGGGCTTGGCAGTACTTC. It encodes CASSPGGAWQYF.